Given below is one T cell receptor beta chain in context. Data came from immunoSEQ multiplex PCR; TCRdb stores just in-frame clones and leaves some out. The data contain 80,000 or so clones, 60% to 85% of them singletons. The data derive from a study of radiotherapy plus CTLA-4 blockade in lung cancer. The ends were cut back, 2 bases at V and 6 bases at J, with 13 bases in the middle. This CDR3 has 14 amino acids. CDR1 MNHEY and CDR2 SMNVEV come from the germline V gene (reference sequence). This TCR derives from a human donor with non-small cell lung cancer whose response to radiotherapy plus ipilimumab could not be evaluated. Some clones in this sample may be carry-over from other donors' samples. Source: peripheral blood, taken from a patient treated with radiotherapy plus ipilimumab. The chain employs TRBV27 and TRBJ1-2, with D unclear. This CDR3 reads CASSLTVPLHGYTF. The CDR3 nucleotides read TGTGCCAGCAGTTTAACGGTACCTCTCCATGGCTACACCTTC.